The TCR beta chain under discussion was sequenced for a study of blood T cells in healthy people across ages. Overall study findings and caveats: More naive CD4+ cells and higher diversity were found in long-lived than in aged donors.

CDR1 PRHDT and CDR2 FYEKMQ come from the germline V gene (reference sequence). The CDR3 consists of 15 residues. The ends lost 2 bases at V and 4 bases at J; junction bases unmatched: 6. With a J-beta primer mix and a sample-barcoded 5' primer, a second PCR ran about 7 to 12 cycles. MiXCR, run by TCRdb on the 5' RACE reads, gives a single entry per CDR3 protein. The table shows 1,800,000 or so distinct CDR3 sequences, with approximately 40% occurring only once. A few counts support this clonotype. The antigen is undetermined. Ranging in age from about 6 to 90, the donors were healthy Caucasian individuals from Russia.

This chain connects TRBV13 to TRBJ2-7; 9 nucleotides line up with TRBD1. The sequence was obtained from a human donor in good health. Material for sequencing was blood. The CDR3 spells CASSLIGTGKYEQYF. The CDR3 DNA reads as TGTGCCAGCAGCTTAATCGGGACAGGGAAATACGAGCAGTACTTC. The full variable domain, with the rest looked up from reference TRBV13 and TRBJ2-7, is AAGVIQSPRHLIKEKRETATLKCYPIPRHDTVYWYQQGPGQDPQFLISFYEKMQSDKGSIPDRFSAQQFSDYHSELNMSSLELGDSALYFCASSLIGTGKYEQYFGPGTRLTVT.